The 32 T cell receptor beta chains presented below share a single source sample, sequenced in a study of CD8 T cells in ankylosing spondylitis. MiXCR, applied by TCRdb to the 5' RACE reads, yields one record per CDR3 protein. The profile covers over 150,000 distinct CDR3 sequences, with approximately 18% appearing a single time and 3.5% to 5% taken by the ten largest. The sequenced material came from blood, either unsorted or a sorted T cell fraction (not recorded which). These receptors were obtained from a male donor aged 10 to 35 with ankylosing spondylitis or in good health (not recorded which).

This clonotype appeared many times. This sequence joins TRBV7-7 and TRBJ2-5; TRBD2 aligns across 8 bases. Trimming cost V 1 base and J 5 bases; bases outside gene matches: 12. From germline, CDR1 is SSHAT and CDR2 FNYEAQ (reference sequence). This CDR3 contains 17 residues. CDR3 residues: CASSLGYLREDGETQYF. In nucleotides, the CDR3 is TGTGCCAGCAGCTTAGGGTATTTGCGGGAGGATGGGGAGACCCAGTACTTC.

This clonotype was observed at least ten times. The chain links TRBV12-3 or TRBV12-4 to TRBJ1-1; TRBD1 is a possible D gene (5 bases). V lost 1 base to trimming and J lost 3 bases, with 12 bases between them. This CDR3 contains 15 residues. In DNA, the CDR3 is TGTGCCAGCAGTTTAGACCCGGGGGTGTACACTGAAGCTTTCTTT. Residues: CASSLDPGVYTEAFF.

This clonotype was seen a few times. The chain employs TRBV29-1 and TRBJ2-1; D is unresolved. The CDR3 sequence is 11 residues long. The germline V and J ends were trimmed by 6 bases and 4 bases, with 7 bases remaining between them. Germline values: CDR1 SQVTM, CDR2 ANQGSEA. As DNA, the CDR3 is TGCAGCGTCGAACCATACAATGAGCAGTTCTTC. Amino acid sequence: CSVEPYNEQFF.

The chain couples TRBV7-2 to TRBJ1-5; D unresolved. This CDR3 has 15 amino acids. V lost 1 base to trimming and J lost 5 bases, with 12 bases between them. Germline V lookup: CDR1 SGHTA, CDR2 FQGNSA. The CDR3 DNA reads as TGTGCCAGCAGCTTAGTGACGTCGAGGGATCAGCCCCAGCATTTT. This translates into CASSLVTSRDQPQHF.

This clonotype was detected a few times. CDR3 sequence (DNA): TGTGCCAGCAGCCAATTAGATCATATCGGGCAAGAGACCCAGTACTTC. It yields the protein CASSQLDHIGQETQYF. The chain combines TRBV7-9 with TRBJ2-5; D is undetermined. Trimming pared 5 bases from V and 2 bases from J, leaving 18 bases between. Germline loops: CDR1 SEHNR, CDR2 FQNEAQ (reference sequence). This CDR3 is built from 16 residues.

This clonotype was seen at least ten times. The rearrangement joins TRBV6-5 to TRBJ2-2; 9 bases agree with TRBD2. V was clipped by 7 bases and J by 2 bases; unmatched bases: 2. In germline, CDR1 is MNHEY, CDR2 SVGAGI. The CDR3 runs 14 residues. CDR3 coding DNA: TGTGCCAGCATGCGGGAGGGAAACACCGGGGAGCTGTTTTTT. As protein: CASMREGNTGELFF.

This clonotype was recorded many times. The chain links TRBV5-1 to TRBJ2-7, with 9 bases identical to TRBD1. Losses at the gene ends were 0 bases for V and 7 bases for J; bases not matched to a gene: 8. The CDR3 loop spans 15 amino acids. Germline CDR1 SGHRS, CDR2 YFSETQ. Here the CDR3 reads CASSLAGTGTGEQYF. CDR3 in DNA: TGCGCCAGCAGCTTGGCCGGGACAGGGACGGGGGAGCAGTACTTC.

This clonotype was seen many times. CDR3 in amino acids: CASSLVWAAIRETQYF. CDR3 DNA: TGTGCCAGCAGCCTAGTGTGGGCCGCGATAAGAGAGACCCAGTACTTC. This chain uses TRBV7-9 with TRBJ2-5; D uncertain. Trimming pared 5 bases from V and 4 bases from J, leaving 20 bases between. Germline V CDR1 and CDR2: SEHNR, FQNEAQ (reference sequence). CDR3 length: 16 residues.

The sample holds many counts of this clonotype. The gene calls are TRBV29-1 and TRBJ1-6; D perhaps matches TRBD1 (5 bases). The germline V gene encodes CDR1 SQVTM and CDR2 ANQGSEA. Trimming pared 7 bases from V and 4 bases from J, leaving 14 bases between. The CDR3 loop spans 14 amino acids. Written as DNA, the CDR3 is TGCAGCGGAGCGACCGGGGGGTATAATTCACCCCTCCACTTT. Translated: CSGATGGYNSPLHF. Full variable domain (outside the CDR3, taken from reference TRBV29-1 and TRBJ1-6): SAVISQKPSRDICQRGTSLTIQCQVDSQVTMMFWYRQQPGQSLTLIATANQGSEATYESGFVIDKFPISRPNLTFSTLTVSNMSPEDSSIYLCSGATGGYNSPLHFGNGTRLTVT.

This chain joins TRBV20-1 and TRBJ2-1; TRBD2 aligns across 12 bases. V lost 3 bases and J lost 8; bases outside the gene matches: 8. The germline CDR1 and CDR2 sequences are DFQATT and SNEGSKA (reference sequence). This CDR3 spans 15 amino acids. CDR3 bases: TGCAGTGCTAGGAATCTAGCGGGAGGGCCGGATGAGCAGTTCTTC. This sequence encodes CSARNLAGGPDEQFF.

The V and J genes are TRBV3-1 and TRBJ2-5; D perhaps matches TRBD1 (6 bases). Trimming took 1 base from V and 4 from J, leaving 19 bases between them. The CDR3 consists of 17 residues. Germline V gives CDR1 LGHDT, CDR2 YNNKEL (reference sequence). The CDR3 region is CASSQGGTFRSPETQYF. Written as DNA, the CDR3 is TGTGCCAGCAGCCAAGGAGGGACATTTAGGTCCCCAGAGACCCAGTACTTC.

This clonotype was observed many times. J is TRBJ2-1 and V is TRBV11-2, with D tentatively TRBD1 or TRBD2 (6 bases each). CDR1 and CDR2 (germline): SGHAT, FQNNGV. This CDR3 has 15 residues. V shed 4 bases and J shed 2 bases, with 12 bases lying between them. The CDR3 sequence is CASSSARGPYNEQFF. CDR3 nucleotide sequence: TGTGCCAGCAGCTCCGCCCGGGGGCCCTACAATGAGCAGTTCTTC.

Many counts were recorded for this clonotype. The chain links TRBV5-1 to TRBJ2-1; TRBD2 agrees at 10 bases. With V trimmed by 0 bases and J by 4 bases, 4 bases remained unmatched. The CDR3 spans 16 residues. Germline V lookup: CDR1 SGHRS, CDR2 YFSETQ. The CDR3 loop reads CASSLALAGEYNEQFF. CDR3 DNA: TGCGCCAGCAGCTTGGCCCTAGCGGGAGAGTACAATGAGCAGTTCTTC.

This clonotype was observed many times. The chain links TRBV29-1 to TRBJ2-1; the D is unclear. CDR3 length: 10 amino acids. The germline V gene encodes CDR1 SQVTM and CDR2 ANQGSEA. Trimming took 4 bases from V and 8 from J, leaving 6 bases between them. In DNA form, the CDR3 reads TGCAGCGTTGGGTTGGATGAGCAGTTCTTC. Its protein product is CSVGLDEQFF.

This clonotype was observed at least ten times. The genes are TRBV12-3 or TRBV12-4 and TRBJ2-1; 8 positions agree with TRBD1. The CDR3 consists of 17 residues. After removal of 2 bases from V and 10 bases from J, the junction contained 16 bases not matched to a gene. The CDR3 DNA is TGTGCCAGCAGTTTATGGGACAGGAATAAGGGGCTGGGCGAGCAGTTCTTC. Translating gives CASSLWDRNKGLGEQFF.

The chain recombines TRBV7-8 with TRBJ1-1, with 7 bases that match TRBD1. The trim removed 4 bases at V and 4 bases at J, leaving 9 bases unmatched. This CDR3 region has 15 residues. Germline CDR1 SGHVS, CDR2 FQNEAQ. The CDR3 region is CASSSDRASGTEAFF. The CDR3 DNA follows: TGTGCCAGCAGCTCAGACAGGGCATCGGGCACTGAAGCTTTCTTT.

This clonotype was seen many times. The V call is TRBV12-3 or TRBV12-4, the J call TRBJ1-2, with D perhaps TRBD1 (5 bases). The V gene lost 4 bases and the J gene lost 8 bases, with 29 bases spanning the gap. The length of the CDR3 is 18 residues. CDR3 in DNA: TGTGCCAGCAGTTCCCGGGAGGGGCAGGGTATCCGAATGAGGGGCTACACCTTC. Its translation: CASSSREGQGIRMRGYTF.

This chain joins TRBV29-1 and TRBJ1-2; 7 nucleotides match TRBD1. The germline V gene has CDR1 SQVTM and CDR2 ANQGSEA. V shed 7 bases and J 5 bases; nucleotides not matched to a gene: 10. The CDR3 has 13 residues. CDR3 DNA sequence: TGCAGCGGATCCGACAGGGACTCGTATGGCTACACCTTC. It encodes CSGSDRDSYGYTF.

There are many counts of this clonotype. The chain couples TRBV7-2 to TRBJ2-1, with a possible D match to TRBD2 (5 bases). Deletions cut 5 bases from V and 3 bases from J, with 14 bases between. CDR1 SGHTA and CDR2 FQGNSA come from the germline V gene. There are 15 residues in the CDR3. The CDR3 DNA sequence: TGTGCCAGCAGCCCAAGGCCCCGGGACTACAATGAGCAGTTCTTC. This translates into CASSPRPRDYNEQFF.

V and J are TRBV9 and TRBJ2-1, with 7 bases matching TRBD2. The CDR3 totals 15 residues. Germline V gene lookup returns CDR1 SGDLS and CDR2 YYNGEE. J gave up 1 base and V 0 bases, and 1 base lay outside the gene matches. The chain's CDR3 is CASSVGTRSYNEQFF. CDR3 in DNA: TGTGCCAGCAGCGTAGGGACTAGGTCCTACAATGAGCAGTTCTTC.

At least ten counts were recorded for this clonotype. The rearrangement joins TRBV29-1 to TRBJ2-3, with 11 bases matching TRBD2. Germline V gives CDR1 SQVTM, CDR2 ANQGSEA. This CDR3 comprises 14 residues. Trimming cost V 7 bases and J 4 bases; bases outside gene matches: 7. CDR3 bases: TGCAGCGCCGTACTAGCGGGAGAGCCAGATACGCAGTATTTT. Translating it yields CSAVLAGEPDTQYF.

This clonotype was seen only a few times. The chain employs TRBV11-3 and TRBJ1-1; 8 positions match TRBD1. From germline, CDR1 is SGHNT and CDR2 YENEEA. Trimming took 3 bases from V and 5 from J; bases not matched to a gene: 8. The length of the CDR3 is 15 residues. This chain's CDR3 is CASSFSGQGRTEAFF. The CDR3 DNA follows: TGTGCCAGCAGCTTTTCTGGACAGGGACGTACTGAAGCTTTCTTT.

Many counts were recorded for this clonotype. The rearrangement uses TRBV5-1 and TRBJ2-1, with a weak D call TRBD1 (6 bases). This CDR3 region has 15 residues. Per the germline V gene, CDR1 is SGHRS and CDR2 is YFSETQ. Trimming cost V 2 bases and J 1 base, with 10 bases left between them. CDR3 loop: CASSLRQASYNEQFF. The CDR3 DNA follows: TGCGCCAGCAGCTTACGACAGGCTTCCTACAATGAGCAGTTCTTC.

This clonotype was detected ten times or more. V usage is TRBV15 and J usage is TRBJ2-1; a weak D match, TRBD1 (6 bases). Germline CDR1 reads LNHNV; CDR2 reads YYDKDF (reference sequence). V dropped 3 bases and J dropped 5 bases, with 11 bases sitting between them. CDR3 length: 14 residues. This chain's CDR3 is CATSRRQADNEQFF. DNA for the CDR3: TGTGCCACCAGCAGGCGACAGGCCGACAATGAGCAGTTCTTC.

The chain couples TRBV19 to TRBJ1-2; D uncertain. With 5 bases removed from V and 4 bases from J, the gap between germline ends came to 5 bases. The germline V gene has CDR1 LNHDA and CDR2 SQIVND (reference sequence). The CDR3 sequence is 11 residues long. Here the CDR3 DNA reads TGTGCCAGTAGTCAAGTCTATGGCTACACCTTC. This translates into CASSQVYGYTF.

In this sample, this clonotype turned up many times. The rearrangement joins TRBV10-3 to TRBJ2-3; TRBD1 might be the D (5 bases). V lost 11 bases to trimming and J lost 1 base, with 13 bases between them. The CDR3 runs 13 residues. CDR1 and CDR2 (germline): ENHRY, SYGVKD. CDR3 in amino acids: CAGNQGRTDTQYF. The CDR3 bases are TGTGCCGGAAATCAGGGCCGCACAGATACGCAGTATTTT.

This clonotype was detected ten times or more. V usage is TRBV28 and J usage is TRBJ2-3; D gene ambiguous. Trimming removed 5 bases at V and 2 bases at J, with 8 bases between. The CDR3 totals 13 residues. CDR1 MDHEN and CDR2 SYDVKM come from the germline V gene. The CDR3 sequence: CASSPQSTDTQYF. The CDR3 DNA sequence: TGTGCCAGCAGTCCCCAATCCACAGATACGCAGTATTTT.

This clonotype was counted many times. The rearrangement links TRBV6-5 to TRBJ2-5, with D tentatively TRBD1 or TRBD2 (5 bases each). The germline gives CDR1 MNHEY, CDR2 SVGAGI. The CDR3 spans 13 residues. V was trimmed by 3 bases and J by 3 bases, leaving 8 bases between them. CDR3 sequence reads: CASSYLGEETQYF. The CDR3 DNA sequence: TGTGCCAGCAGTTATCTGGGGGAAGAGACCCAGTACTTC.

The gene calls are TRBV7-9 and TRBJ1-5; D ambiguous. The CDR3 runs 12 residues. V dropped 1 base and J dropped 11 bases, with 9 bases sitting between them. In germline, CDR1 is SEHNR, CDR2 FQNEAQ (reference sequence). This CDR3 reads CASSLGAYAQHF. DNA for the CDR3: TGTGCCAGCAGCTTAGGGGCCTATGCCCAGCATTTT.

This clonotype has at least ten counts. The chain has TRBV12-3 or TRBV12-4 and TRBJ2-6; the D is unclear. This CDR3 is 15 amino acids long. With 4 bases removed from V and 4 bases from J, the gap between germline ends came to 11 bases. The DNA of the CDR3 is TGTGCCAGCAGTTCTGGCGCTGAGGGGGCCAACGTCCTGACTTTC. Its protein is CASSSGAEGANVLTF.

This clonotype was seen repeatedly, ten times or more. The V gene is TRBV7-9, the J gene TRBJ2-2, with no clear D. The CDR3 is 13 residues long. Germline CDR1 and CDR2: SEHNR and FQNEAQ (reference sequence). V was pared by 3 bases and J by 2 bases, with 4 bases between. This chain's CDR3 is CASSFINTGELFF. DNA for the CDR3: TGTGCCAGCAGCTTTATAAACACCGGGGAGCTGTTTTTT.

This clonotype was counted many times. This chain joins TRBV11-2 and TRBJ2-5, with D unresolved. Germline V CDR1 and CDR2: SGHAT, FQNNGV. V was pared by 2 bases and J by 5 bases, with 12 bases between. The CDR3 sequence is 14 residues long. CDR3 amino acids: CASSLPAPGETQYF. CDR3 nucleotide sequence: TGTGCCAGCAGCTTACCGGCCCCTGGGGAGACCCAGTACTTC. Full variable domain (missing parts from reference TRBV11-2 and TRBJ2-5): EAGVAQSPRYKIIEKRQSVAFWCNPISGHATLYWYQQILGQGPKLLIQFQNNGVVDDSQLPKDRFSAERLKGVDSTLKIQPAKLEDSAVYLCASSLPAPGETQYFGPGTRLLVL.